This TCR beta chain was identified in a study of tissue T cells after allogeneic stem cell transplantation. The V gene's germline CDR1 is MDHEN and CDR2 SYDVKM. The CDR3 consists of 16 residues. Trimming shortened V by 1 base and J by 5 bases, and 15 bases separated the two germline ends. TCRbeta CDR3 was sequenced at survey depth with template counts. The protocol was immunoSEQ multiplex PCR, while the TCRdb copy is restricted to in-frame clones and leaves out a portion. Of tens of thousands of clones in the sample, approximately 92% were seen once. This sequence originates from a woman aged 35 to 70 who later had graft-versus-host disease after an allogeneic stem cell transplant. This sample comprised blood, obtained before transplantation. The chain couples TRBV28 to TRBJ2-1; D gene ambiguous. CDR3 coding DNA: TGTGCCAGCAGTTTATCAGGCTACCGTAGGGACAATGAGCAGTTCTTC. Translating gives CASSLSGYRRDNEQFF.